These T cell receptor beta chains were read from a single sample in a study of identical twins. TCRdb redid the calling of the 5' RACE reads with MiXCR, one entry per CDR3 protein. In the table there are 1.5 million to 2 million distinct CDR3 sequences, about 32% of which are singletons. What was sequenced was cord blood. The source of these receptors is a newborn girl in good health. Each CDR3 is given with its conserved first and last residue. A D gene is named only where the DNA matches it firmly. Clone sizes are given selectively: once, few, many, or a class where the clone is expanded.

cdr3_nt cdr3_aa v_call d_call j_call clone_size cdr3_length
TGTGCCACCAGCCCCGGGACGGTCTCCTACGAGCACTACTTC CATSPGTVSYEHYF TRBV24-1 - TRBJ2-7 - 14
TGCGCCAGCAGCCCAGATAGACTAGCGGGGGGAGATACGCAGTATTTT CASSPDRLAGGDTQYF TRBV4-1 TRBD2 TRBJ2-3 - 16
TGCGCCAGCGGCCTCGAGGTTAGGTCCTACAATGGGCAGTTCTTC CASGLEVRSYNGQFF TRBV5-1 - TRBJ2-1 - 15
TGCAGTGCTAGAGATTTCGAGAGGCAAGAGACCCAGTACTTC CSARDFERQETQYF TRBV20-1 - TRBJ2-5 - 14
TGTGCCAGCAGCCCAAGGACTAGTCCTAGCACAGATACGCAGTATTTT CASSPRTSPSTDTQYF TRBV7-9 TRBD2 TRBJ2-3 - 16
TGTGCCACCCGTCGGGACAGGGCGAACAATCAGCCCCAGCATTTT CATRRDRANNQPQHF TRBV10-3 TRBD1 TRBJ1-5 - 15
TGTGCCAGCAGCGTAGGGTCTCGGGGGGCGGGTTTTGATGAGCAGTTCTTC CASSVGSRGAGFDEQFF TRBV9 - TRBJ2-1 - 17
TGTGCCAGCAGCCAAAAAAAGCCCGGACTAGCCTTCGAGACCCAGTACTTC CASSQKKPGLAFETQYF TRBV3-1 TRBD2 TRBJ2-5 few 17
TGTGCCAGCAGCCTCTCCGGTGAGCCCTACAATGAGCAGTACTTC CASSLSGEPYNEQYF TRBV4-2 - TRBJ2-7 - 15
TGTGCCAGCAACCCGACAGGGTCCCTCTACGAGCAGTACTTC CASNPTGSLYEQYF TRBV6-2/TRBV6-3 TRBD1 TRBJ2-7 - 14
TGCGCCAGCAGCTTGGTTCAGGGCACTAATGAAAAACTGTTTTTT CASSLVQGTNEKLFF TRBV5-1 - TRBJ1-4 few 15
TGCGCCAGCAGCCAAGCATTACTAGCGCTGGATACGCAGTATTTT CASSQALLALDTQYF TRBV4-1 TRBD2 TRBJ2-3 few 15
TGTGCCAGCAGCTACCACCAAAACCCCAGCCAAGAGACCCAGTACTTC CASSYHQNPSQETQYF TRBV14 - TRBJ2-5 few 16
TGCAGCGTTGCTAACAGGGACGCAACTAATGAAAAACTGTTTTTT CSVANRDATNEKLFF TRBV29-1 - TRBJ1-4 - 15
TGCGCCAGCAGCCAAGATCTGCAGGGGGTCGACGAGCAGTACTTC CASSQDLQGVDEQYF TRBV4-1 TRBD1 TRBJ2-7 - 15
TGTGCCAGCTCACCACTGTCCGGGACAGGGGTAGAGACCCAGTACTTC CASSPLSGTGVETQYF TRBV18 TRBD1 TRBJ2-5 few 16
TGTGCCAGCAAATTGAGGCGGGAGACCGGGGAGCTGTTTTTT CASKLRRETGELFF TRBV12-3/TRBV12-4 TRBD2 TRBJ2-2 - 14
TGTGCCAGCAGGGGCAGGGGAGGGAGTGGCTACACCTTC CASRGRGGSGYTF TRBV28 - TRBJ1-2 few 13
TGTGCCAGCAGCTTACCGACACGCGGGGCAGATACGCAGTATTTT CASSLPTRGADTQYF TRBV7-2 - TRBJ2-3 - 15
TGCAGTGCGGCCCCGATCCTAGCGGCCTACAATGAGCAGTTCTTC CSAAPILAAYNEQFF TRBV20-1 TRBD2 TRBJ2-1 - 15
TGTGCCAGCAGTTTACTGGGAGGGGGACAGGGAGCCTATGGCTACACCTTC CASSLLGGGQGAYGYTF TRBV27 TRBD1 TRBJ1-2 - 17
TGTGCCAGCAGCCTGACTAGTAGTGGAGCCTACGAGCAGTACTTC CASSLTSSGAYEQYF TRBV7-4 - TRBJ2-7 many 15
TGCAGTGCTAGAGATCATCTAGTCTGGGACTATGGCTACACCTTC CSARDHLVWDYGYTF TRBV20-1 - TRBJ1-2 few 15
TGTGCCAGCAGTTCCCTCCCTAGCGGGAGGGCCTCGACCCAGTACTTC CASSSLPSGRASTQYF TRBV27 TRBD2 TRBJ2-5 - 16
TGTGCCAGCATCAGCGGGGGGGGGTACAATGAGCAGTTCTTC CASISGGGYNEQFF TRBV2 TRBD2 TRBJ2-1 few 14
TGTGCCAGCAGCATACCGGGACATAACTATGGCTACACCTTC CASSIPGHNYGYTF TRBV9 - TRBJ1-2 - 14
TGCGCCAGCAGCGGTACAGGGGGCGCGAAAACTGAAGCTTTCTTT CASSGTGGAKTEAFF TRBV5-1 TRBD1 TRBJ1-1 - 15
TGTGCCAGCAGCCAAGAGCGATGGCTTTTACGGAGCACAGATACGCAGTATTTT CASSQERWLLRSTDTQYF TRBV14 - TRBJ2-3 - 18
TGTGCCAGCAGCTTGACTAGCGGGCCCGCCTACGAGCAGTACTTC CASSLTSGPAYEQYF TRBV7-2 TRBD2 TRBJ2-7 - 15
TGCGCCAGCAGCCAGCTGGGACAGACCTATGGCTACACCTTC CASSQLGQTYGYTF TRBV4-1 TRBD1 TRBJ1-2 - 14
TGCAGCGTTGATCGGCTAGCGGGAGGGGCTTGGGATGAGCAGTACTTC CSVDRLAGGAWDEQYF TRBV29-1 TRBD2 TRBJ2-5 - 16
TGCAGCGCTTATCAGGATTCCTACGAGCAGTACTTC CSAYQDSYEQYF TRBV29-1 - TRBJ2-7 - 12
TGCAGTGCTAGAGCGGGAGTAGATACGCAGTATTTT CSARAGVDTQYF TRBV20-1 - TRBJ2-3 - 12
TGTGCTAGTGGTTTGGTACTCACCGGGCAGGGGGCAGAAGAGCAGTTCTTC CASGLVLTGQGAEEQFF TRBV12-5 TRBD1 TRBJ2-1 - 17
TGTGCCAGCAGCCAAGAGGGTAGGGTCGAGCAGTACTTC CASSQEGRVEQYF TRBV4-2 - TRBJ2-7 - 13
TGTGCCACCAGTGAGGGGGGACGGAGCAATCAGCCCCAGCATTTT CATSEGGRSNQPQHF TRBV24-1 - TRBJ1-5 - 15
TGCGCCAGCAGCCAAGAGGGGGAAGCCAAAAACATTCAGTACTTC CASSQEGEAKNIQYF TRBV4-1 - TRBJ2-4 - 15
TGTGCCAGCAGTGAAGTACTAGCGGTCCAAGAGACCCAGTACTTC CASSEVLAVQETQYF TRBV6-1 TRBD2 TRBJ2-5 - 15
TGTGCCAGCAGCTTCATACTAGCGGGAGGAGGTTACAATGAGCAGTTCTTC CASSFILAGGGYNEQFF TRBV3-1 TRBD2 TRBJ2-1 few 17
TGTGCCAGCAGCTTAGGGGGACTAGCGGGGGGCCTCCACAATGAGCAGTTCTTC CASSLGGLAGGLHNEQFF TRBV7-2 TRBD2 TRBJ2-1 - 18
TGTGCCAGTAGTATATCCCCAGCGGGAGGGCCTATGGATGAGCAGTTCTTC CASSISPAGGPMDEQFF TRBV19 TRBD2 TRBJ2-1 - 17
TGTGCCAGCAGTACTAGCGGGGGATACAACACCGGGGAGCTGTTTTTT CASSTSGGYNTGELFF TRBV6-5 TRBD2 TRBJ2-2 - 16